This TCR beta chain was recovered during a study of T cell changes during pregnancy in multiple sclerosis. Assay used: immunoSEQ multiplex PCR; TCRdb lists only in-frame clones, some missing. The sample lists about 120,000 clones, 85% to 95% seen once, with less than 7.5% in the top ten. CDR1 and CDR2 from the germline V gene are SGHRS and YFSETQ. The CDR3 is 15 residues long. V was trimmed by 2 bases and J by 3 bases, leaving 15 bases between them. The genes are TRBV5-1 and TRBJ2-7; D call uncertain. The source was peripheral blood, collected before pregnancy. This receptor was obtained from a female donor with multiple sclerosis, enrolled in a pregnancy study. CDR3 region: CASSFSASTNYEQYF. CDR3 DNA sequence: TGCGCCAGCAGCTTCAGTGCCTCCACAAACTACGAGCAGTACTTC.